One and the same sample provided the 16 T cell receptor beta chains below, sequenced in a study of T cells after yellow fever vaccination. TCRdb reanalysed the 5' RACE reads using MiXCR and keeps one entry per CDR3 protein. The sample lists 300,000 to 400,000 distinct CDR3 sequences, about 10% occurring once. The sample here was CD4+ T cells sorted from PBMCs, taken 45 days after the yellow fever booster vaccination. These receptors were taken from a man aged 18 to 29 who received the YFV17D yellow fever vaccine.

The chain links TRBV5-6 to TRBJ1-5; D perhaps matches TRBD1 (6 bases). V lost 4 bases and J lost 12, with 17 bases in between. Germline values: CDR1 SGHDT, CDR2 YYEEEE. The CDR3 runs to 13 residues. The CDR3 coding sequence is TGTGCCAGCAGCCGCTCAGGGGTGTGGGTCCAGCATTTT. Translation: CASSRSGVWVQHF. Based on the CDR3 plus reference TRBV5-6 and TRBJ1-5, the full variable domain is DAGVTQSPTHLIKTRGQQVTLRCSPKSGHDTVSWYQQALGQGPQFIFQYYEEEERQRGNFPDRFSGHQFPNYSSELNVNALLLGDSALYLCASSRSGVWVQHFGDGTRLSIL.

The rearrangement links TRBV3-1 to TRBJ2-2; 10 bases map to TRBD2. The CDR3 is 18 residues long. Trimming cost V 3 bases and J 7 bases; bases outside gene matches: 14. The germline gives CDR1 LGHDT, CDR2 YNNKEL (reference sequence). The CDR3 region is CASSQAAGGPIGIGELFF. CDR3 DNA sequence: TGTGCCAGCAGCCAGGCAGCGGGGGGGCCAATTGGCATCGGGGAGCTGTTTTTT. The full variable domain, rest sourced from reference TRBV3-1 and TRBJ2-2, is DTAVSQTPKYLVTQMGNDKSIKCEQNLGHDTMYWYKQDSKKFLKIMFSYNNKELIINETVPNRFSPKSPDKAHLNLHINSLELGDSAVYFCASSQAAGGPIGIGELFFGEGSRLTVL.

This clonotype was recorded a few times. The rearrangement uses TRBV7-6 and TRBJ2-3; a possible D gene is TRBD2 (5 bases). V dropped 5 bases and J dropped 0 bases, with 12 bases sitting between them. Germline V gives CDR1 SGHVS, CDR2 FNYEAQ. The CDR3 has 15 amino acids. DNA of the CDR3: TGTGCCAGCAGCCCAGAACTAGACAGCACAGATACGCAGTATTTT. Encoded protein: CASSPELDSTDTQYF.

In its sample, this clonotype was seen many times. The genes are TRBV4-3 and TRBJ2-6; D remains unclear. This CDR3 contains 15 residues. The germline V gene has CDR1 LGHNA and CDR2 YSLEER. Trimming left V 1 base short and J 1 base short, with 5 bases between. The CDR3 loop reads CASSQGRSGANVLTF. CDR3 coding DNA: TGCGCCAGCAGCCAAGGCAGATCTGGGGCCAACGTCCTGACTTTC.

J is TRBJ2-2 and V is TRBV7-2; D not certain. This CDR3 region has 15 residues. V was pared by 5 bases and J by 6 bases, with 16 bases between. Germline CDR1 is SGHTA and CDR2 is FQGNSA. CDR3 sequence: CASSPYPNIPGELFF. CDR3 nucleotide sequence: TGTGCCAGCAGCCCTTACCCTAACATCCCCGGGGAGCTGTTTTTT.

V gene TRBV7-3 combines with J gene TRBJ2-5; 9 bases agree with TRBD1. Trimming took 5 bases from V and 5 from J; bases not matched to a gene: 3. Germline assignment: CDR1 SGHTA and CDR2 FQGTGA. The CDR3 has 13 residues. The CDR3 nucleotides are TGTGCCAGCAGCAAAGGACAGGGGGAGACCCAGTACTTC. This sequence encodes CASSKGQGETQYF.

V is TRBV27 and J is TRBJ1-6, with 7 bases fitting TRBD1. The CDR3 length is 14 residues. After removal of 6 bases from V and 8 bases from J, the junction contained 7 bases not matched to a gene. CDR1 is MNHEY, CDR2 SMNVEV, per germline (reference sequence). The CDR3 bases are TGTGCCAGCAGGAGGGGGCTAGGGGATTCACCCCTCCACTTT. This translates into CASRRGLGDSPLHF.

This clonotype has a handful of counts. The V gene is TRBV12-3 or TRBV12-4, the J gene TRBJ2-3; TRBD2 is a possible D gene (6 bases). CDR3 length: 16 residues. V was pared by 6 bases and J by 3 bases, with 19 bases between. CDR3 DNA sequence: TGTGCCAGCAGCCTGCCGCCGGGAGCGGTTACAGATACGCAGTATTTT. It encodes CASSLPPGAVTDTQYF.

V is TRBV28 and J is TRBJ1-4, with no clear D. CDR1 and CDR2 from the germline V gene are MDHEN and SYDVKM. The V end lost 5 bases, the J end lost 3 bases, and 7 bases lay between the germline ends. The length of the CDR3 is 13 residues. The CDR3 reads CASSAPANEKLFF. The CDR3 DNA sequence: TGTGCCAGCAGTGCCCCCGCTAATGAAAAACTGTTTTTT.

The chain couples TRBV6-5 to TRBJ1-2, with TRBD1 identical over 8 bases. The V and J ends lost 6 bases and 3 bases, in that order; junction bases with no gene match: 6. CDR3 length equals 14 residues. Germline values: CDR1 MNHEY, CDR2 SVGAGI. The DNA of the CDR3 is TGTGCCAGCAGCAGTCGACAGGGGCACTATGGCTACACCTTC. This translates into CASSSRQGHYGYTF.

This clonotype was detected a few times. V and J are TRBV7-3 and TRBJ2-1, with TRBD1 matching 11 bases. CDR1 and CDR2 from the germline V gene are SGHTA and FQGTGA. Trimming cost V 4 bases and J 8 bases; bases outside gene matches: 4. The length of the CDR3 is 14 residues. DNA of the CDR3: TGTGCCAGCAGCTCGGGACAGGGGGGGGATGAGCAGTTCTTC. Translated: CASSSGQGGDEQFF.

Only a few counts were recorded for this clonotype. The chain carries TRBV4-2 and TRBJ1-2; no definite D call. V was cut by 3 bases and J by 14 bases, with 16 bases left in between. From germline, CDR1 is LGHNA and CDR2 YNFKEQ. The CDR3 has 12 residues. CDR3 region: CASSQDGRVQTF. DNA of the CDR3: TGTGCCAGCAGCCAGGATGGACGGGTCCAAACCTTC.

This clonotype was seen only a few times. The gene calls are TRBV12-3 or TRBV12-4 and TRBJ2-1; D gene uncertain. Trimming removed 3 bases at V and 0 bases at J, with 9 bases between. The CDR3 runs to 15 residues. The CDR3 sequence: CASSFLRSSYNEQFF. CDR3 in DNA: TGTGCCAGCAGTTTTCTCAGGAGCTCCTACAATGAGCAGTTCTTC.

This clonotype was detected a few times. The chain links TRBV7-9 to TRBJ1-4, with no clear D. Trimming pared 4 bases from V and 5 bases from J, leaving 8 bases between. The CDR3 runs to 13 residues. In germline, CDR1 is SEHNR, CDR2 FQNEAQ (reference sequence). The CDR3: CASSWGRNEKLFF. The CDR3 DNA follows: TGTGCCAGCAGCTGGGGAAGAAATGAAAAACTGTTTTTT.

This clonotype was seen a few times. The CDR3 sequence is CASSPEGPVKGTQYF. The CDR3 DNA reads as TGTGCCAGCAGTCCGGAGGGCCCCGTAAAAGGGACCCAGTACTTC. The V call is TRBV7-6, the J call TRBJ2-5, with D perhaps matching TRBD2 (6 bases). Looked up from germline, CDR1 is SGHVS and CDR2 is FNYEAQ. CDR3 length: 15 amino acids. Deletions cut 6 bases from V and 7 bases from J, with 21 bases between.

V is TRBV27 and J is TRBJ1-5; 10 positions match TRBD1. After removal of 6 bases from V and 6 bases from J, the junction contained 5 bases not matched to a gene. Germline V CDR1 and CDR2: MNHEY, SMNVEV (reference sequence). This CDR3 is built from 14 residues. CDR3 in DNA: TGTGCCAGCAGCCGGGACAGGGGAACTCAGCCCCAGCATTTT. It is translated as CASSRDRGTQPQHF.